This TCR beta chain emerged from a study of T cell responses to AZD1222 COVID-19 vaccine. Sequenced by immunoSEQ multiplex PCR; TCRdb stores in-frame clones only, minus some. The sample lists roughly 150,000 clones, 92% occurring once. Trimming cost V 5 bases and J 9 bases; bases outside gene matches: 17. The V gene's germline CDR1 is SGHNT and CDR2 YENEEA. The CDR3 runs to 17 residues. The rearrangement joins TRBV11-3 to TRBJ2-1; 9 bases match TRBD2. The origin of this receptor is an adult who received the AZD1222 COVID-19 vaccine. The material sequenced was peripheral blood, taken 28 days after the second AZD1222 dose. The CDR3 DNA reads TGTGCCAGCAGCAGCGAGCGAGGGGTGGCGGGGGGGCTTGAGCAGTTCTTC. Encoded protein: CASSSERGVAGGLEQFF.